The T cell receptor (beta chain) described here comes from a study of radiation and T cells in renal cell carcinoma. TCRdb's table, derived via immunoSEQ multiplex PCR, lists solely in-frame clones and lacks some. Among 90,000 to 100,000 clones listed, 86% were seen once. Stated time point: baseline pretreatment blood. Treatment denoted: 15 Gy SBRT to primary tumor, nephrectomy 4 weeks later. This CDR3 has 13 amino acids. The V end was cut by 4 bases, the J end by 6 bases, with 13 bases between. CDR1 SGHRS and CDR2 YFSETQ come from the germline V gene. The source is a man aged 45-60 years with renal cell carcinoma. V gene TRBV5-1 combines with J gene TRBJ1-2; D may be TRBD1 (5 bases). Here the sequenced sample was blood, taken from a patient whose treatment included radiotherapy and nephrectomy. CDR3 sequence (DNA): TGCGCCAGCAGCAGTCAGGGCTTGGATGGCTACACCTTC. Translation: CASSSQGLDGYTF. The full variable domain, with the rest looked up from reference TRBV5-1 and TRBJ1-2, is KAGVTQTPRYLIKTRGQQVTLSCSPISGHRSVSWYQQTPGQGLQFLFEYFSETQRNKGNFPGRFSGRQFSNSRSEMNVSTLELGDSALYLCASSSQGLDGYTFGSGTRLTVV.